Below are 14 T cell receptor beta chains sequenced from a single sample in a study of shared clonotypes between healthy human individuals. The naive CD8 subset, CD45RO-negative cells positively selected for CCR7, excluded terminally differentiated effector memory CD45RA+ cells. This table comes from immunoSEQ multiplex PCR, and its TCRdb copy is limited to in-frame clones, with some not included. Of 2 million to 2.5 million clones listed, just under 95% were seen once; the top ten hold 0.9% to 1.3%. Sequencing input: naive CD8+ T cells sorted from blood. The source is a young man in good health.

V usage is TRBV11-1 and J usage is TRBJ2-7, with 8 positions matching TRBD1. Germline V lookup: CDR1 SGHAT, CDR2 FQDESV (reference sequence). The CDR3 consists of 12 residues. Trimming at V came to 5 bases and at J to 4 bases, leaving 1 base not matched to a gene. CDR3 in amino acids: CASSRDRYEQYF. CDR3 bases: TGTGCCAGCAGCCGGGACAGGTACGAGCAGTACTTC.

The chain joins TRBV6-5 to TRBJ2-5, with D unclear. Looked up from germline, CDR1 is MNHEY and CDR2 is SVGAGI. The CDR3 runs 13 residues. Trimming took 7 bases from V and 0 from J, leaving 9 bases between them. CDR3 protein: CASNSKNQETQYF. CDR3 coding DNA: TGTGCCAGCAATAGCAAGAACCAAGAGACCCAGTACTTC.

This clone was recorded once. The genes are TRBV6-6 and TRBJ2-7; the D call may be TRBD1 or TRBD2 (6 bases each). This CDR3 is 13 amino acids long. The ends were cut back, 1 base at V and 5 bases at J, with 9 bases in the middle. Germline V lookup: CDR1 MNHNY, CDR2 SVGAGI (reference sequence). CDR3 protein: CASSYWGADEQYF. In nucleotides, the CDR3 is TGTGCCAGCAGTTACTGGGGGGCAGACGAGCAGTACTTC.

This chain joins TRBV5-1 and TRBJ2-3; D unresolved. CDR1 is SGHRS and CDR2 is YFSETQ in the germline V gene. V shed 0 bases and J shed 0 bases, with 11 bases lying between them. This CDR3 comprises 16 residues. The CDR3 spells CASSLGHQLSTDTQYF. The CDR3 DNA follows: TGCGCCAGCAGCTTGGGACATCAACTTAGCACAGATACGCAGTATTTT.

V usage is TRBV7-9 and J usage is TRBJ2-1, with 12 bases aligning to TRBD2. V lost 3 bases, J lost 4 bases, and 7 bases stayed unmatched. CDR1 SEHNR and CDR2 FQNEAQ come from the germline V gene (reference sequence). This CDR3 is built from 17 residues. The CDR3 bases are TGTGCCAGCAGCTTCCTAGCGGGGGGGCGAAGTTACAATGAGCAGTTCTTC. It yields the protein CASSFLAGGRSYNEQFF.

Regarding this clone: The same CDR3 is also encoded by other DNA sequences in this sample. The chain is built from TRBV2 and TRBJ1-2; TRBD1 might be the D (5 bases). The CDR3 consists of 13 residues. V lost 4 bases to trimming and J lost 4 bases, with 10 bases between them. CDR1 is SNHLY and CDR2 is FYNNEI in the germline V gene. CDR3: CASSGQGSYGYTF. The CDR3 nucleotides are TGTGCCAGCAGTGGTCAGGGTTCCTATGGCTACACCTTC.

For this clone: This same CDR3 is encoded by further DNA sequences in the sample. This chain connects TRBV5-6 to TRBJ2-7; D is undetermined. The CDR3 covers 12 residues. Trimming shortened V by 4 bases and J by 0 bases, and 5 bases separated the two germline ends. Germline lookup yields CDR1 SGHDT and CDR2 YYEEEE. CDR3 loop: CASSASSYEQYF. CDR3 DNA: TGTGCCAGCAGCGCTAGCTCCTACGAGCAGTACTTC.

This chain joins TRBV4-1 and TRBJ1-2, with D tentatively TRBD1 (6 bases). CDR3 length equals 17 residues. Germline CDR1 is MGHRA and CDR2 is YSYEKL. Trimming removed 1 base from V and 2 bases from J, with 17 bases in between. The CDR3 region is CASSQVWTVGANYGYTF. The CDR3 DNA reads TGCGCCAGCAGCCAAGTATGGACAGTGGGGGCGAACTATGGCTACACCTTC.

To note about this clone: The sample carries other DNA sequences with the same CDR3. The chain recombines TRBV27 with TRBJ2-7; a possible D gene is TRBD2 (5 bases). The CDR3 covers 12 residues. CDR1 is MNHEY, CDR2 SMNVEV, per germline (reference sequence). Trimming removed 3 bases from V and 6 bases from J, with 9 bases in between. CDR3 residues: CASSFLAGEQYF. CDR3 DNA sequence: TGTGCCAGCAGTTTTCTAGCCGGCGAGCAGTACTTC.

This chain uses TRBV4-1 with TRBJ2-5, with 10 bases aligning to TRBD2. This CDR3 has 17 amino acids. V shed 3 bases and J 2 bases; nucleotides not matched to a gene: 9. In germline, CDR1 is MGHRA, CDR2 YSYEKL. The CDR3 DNA is TGCGCCAGCAGCCACTCGAGCGGGGGGGTTTCACAAGAGACCCAGTACTTC. It yields the protein CASSHSSGGVSQETQYF.

This chain joins TRBV13 and TRBJ2-1; TRBD1 is a possible D gene (6 bases). The CDR3 extends over 13 amino acids. Between the trimmed V and J ends, which lost 4 bases and 5 bases, there was a span of 9 bases. The germline V gene encodes CDR1 PRHDT and CDR2 FYEKMQ (reference sequence). The CDR3 coding sequence is TGTGCCAGCAGCTCCGGACAGCACAATGAGCAGTTCTTC. Amino acids: CASSSGQHNEQFF.

Remarks on this clone: Other nucleotide sequences in the sample specify the same CDR3. V usage is TRBV7-9 and J usage is TRBJ2-1; D unclear. CDR1 SEHNR and CDR2 FQNEAQ come from the germline V gene (reference sequence). The V and J ends lost 5 bases and 0 bases respectively, with 5 bases between them. The CDR3 loop spans 13 amino acids. CDR3 sequence reads: CASSDSSYNEQFF. The CDR3 nucleotides are TGTGCCAGCAGCGATAGCTCCTACAATGAGCAGTTCTTC.

V is TRBV6-5 and J is TRBJ2-5, with no clear D. Germline loops: CDR1 MNHEY, CDR2 SVGAGI. The CDR3 is made up of 14 amino acids. Trimming took off 3 bases at V and 1 base at J, with 9 bases between the two ends. CDR3 coding DNA: TGTGCCAGCAGTTATCCGGAGTCCCAAGAGACCCAGTACTTC. Translated: CASSYPESQETQYF.

This chain joins TRBV9 and TRBJ2-7; TRBD1 aligns across 7 bases. Trimming took 0 bases from V and 2 from J; bases not matched to a gene: 5. The CDR3 is 15 residues long. Germline V gene lookup returns CDR1 SGDLS and CDR2 YYNGEE. The DNA for the CDR3 is TGTGCCAGCAGCGTAGGGGACAGTATAACCTACGAGCAGTACTTC. This gives the protein CASSVGDSITYEQYF.